These T cell receptor beta chains were read from a single sample in a study of cytomegalovirus exposure and HLA in healthy donors. Only in-frame clones appear in the TCRdb table, and some are missing; sequencing was by immunoSEQ multiplex PCR. The top ten hold 2.8% of the sample, which has over 150,000 clones, under 70% seen once. Input material: PBMCs. All receptors come from a woman in her thirties or forties in good health and CMV-seropositive. CDR3s include the opening cysteine and the closing phenylalanine or tryptophan. Each record gives: V gene, CDR3 length, D gene, J gene, CDR3 protein. A D gene is named only where the DNA matches it firmly.

>TRBV27|15|-|TRBJ2-7
CASSLSQTVSYEQSF
>TRBV15|14|-|TRBJ2-2
CATSRDIGSGELFF
>TRBV28|11|-|TRBJ1-4
CASRREEKLFF
>TRBV10-3|14|-|-
CAISVQAGPYEQYF
>TRBV7-3|17|-|TRBJ2-6
CASSRAGGGSGANVLTF
>TRBV4-3|14|TRBD1|TRBJ1-4
CASSRDRGSEKLFF
>TRBV19|15|TRBD1|TRBJ1-4
CASSPQGTTNEKLFF
>TRBV28|16|-|TRBJ1-1
CASSLFWGPRNTEAFF
>TRBV28|13|-|TRBJ2-2
CASAGPGVGELFF
>TRBV7-2|15|TRBD1|TRBJ2-1
CASSRDRGSYNEQFF
>TRBV19|15|TRBD1|TRBJ2-7
CASSIGQGLTYEQYF
>TRBV7-8|14|TRBD1|TRBJ1-2
CASSLDQGAYGYTF
>TRBV5-1|16|TRBD1|TRBJ2-2
CASSSGQGSNTGELFF
>TRBV5-6|16|TRBD2|TRBJ2-3
CASSLRGGQRTDTQYF
>TRBV7-9|12|TRBD1|-
CASSLTGGEQYF
>TRBV4-3|17|TRBD2|TRBJ2-3
CASSQARAAGVTDTQYF
>TRBV19|14|TRBD1|TRBJ2-4
CASSGTGGAYIQYF